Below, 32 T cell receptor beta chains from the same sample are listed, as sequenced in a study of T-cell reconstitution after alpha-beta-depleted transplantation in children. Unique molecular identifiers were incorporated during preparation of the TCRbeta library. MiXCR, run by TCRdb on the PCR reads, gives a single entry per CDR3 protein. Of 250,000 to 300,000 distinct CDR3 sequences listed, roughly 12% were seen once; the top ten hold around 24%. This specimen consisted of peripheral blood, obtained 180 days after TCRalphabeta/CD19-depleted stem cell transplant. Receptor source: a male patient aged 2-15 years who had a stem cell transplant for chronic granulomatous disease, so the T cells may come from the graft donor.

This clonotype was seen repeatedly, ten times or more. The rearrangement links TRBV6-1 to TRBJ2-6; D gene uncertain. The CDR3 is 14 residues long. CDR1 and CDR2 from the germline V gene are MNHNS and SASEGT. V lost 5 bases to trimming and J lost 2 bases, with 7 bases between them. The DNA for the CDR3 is TGTGCCAGCAGTCCTCAGCCTGGGGCCAACGTCCTGACTTTC. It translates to CASSPQPGANVLTF.

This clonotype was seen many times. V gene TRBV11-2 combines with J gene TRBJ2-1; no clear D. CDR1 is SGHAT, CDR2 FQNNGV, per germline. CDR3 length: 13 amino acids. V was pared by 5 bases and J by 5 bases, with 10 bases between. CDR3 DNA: TGTGCCAGCAGCCCTCGACCCGACAATGAGCAGTTCTTC. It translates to CASSPRPDNEQFF.

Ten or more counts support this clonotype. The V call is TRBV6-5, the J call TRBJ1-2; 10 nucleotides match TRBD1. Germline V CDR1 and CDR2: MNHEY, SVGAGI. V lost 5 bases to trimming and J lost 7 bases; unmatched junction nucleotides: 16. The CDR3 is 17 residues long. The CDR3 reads CASSVLGTGVMEGGYTF. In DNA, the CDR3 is TGTGCCAGCAGTGTACTTGGGACAGGGGTCATGGAAGGTGGCTACACCTTC.

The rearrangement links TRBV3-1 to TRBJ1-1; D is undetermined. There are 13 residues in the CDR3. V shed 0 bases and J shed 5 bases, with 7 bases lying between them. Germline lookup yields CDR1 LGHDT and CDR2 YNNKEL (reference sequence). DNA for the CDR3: TGTGCCAGCAGCCAAGAAGGGTGGACTGAAGCTTTCTTT. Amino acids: CASSQEGWTEAFF.

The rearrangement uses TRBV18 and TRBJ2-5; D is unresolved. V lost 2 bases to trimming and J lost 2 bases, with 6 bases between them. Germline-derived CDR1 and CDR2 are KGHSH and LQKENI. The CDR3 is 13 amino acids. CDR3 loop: CASSPFRQETQYF. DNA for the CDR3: TGTGCCAGCTCACCATTCAGGCAAGAGACCCAGTACTTC.

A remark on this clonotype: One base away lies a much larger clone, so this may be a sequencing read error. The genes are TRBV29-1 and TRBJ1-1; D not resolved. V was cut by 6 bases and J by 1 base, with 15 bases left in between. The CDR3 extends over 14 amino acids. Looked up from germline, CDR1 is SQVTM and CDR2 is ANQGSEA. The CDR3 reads CSVVARSPNTEAFF. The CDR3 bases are TGCAGCGTCGTAGCACGGTCCCCGAACACTGAAGCTTTCTTT.

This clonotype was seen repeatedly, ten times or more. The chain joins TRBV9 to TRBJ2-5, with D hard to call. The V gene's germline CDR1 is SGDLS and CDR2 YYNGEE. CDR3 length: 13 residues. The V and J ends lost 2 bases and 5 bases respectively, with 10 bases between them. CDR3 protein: CASSVTIWETQYF. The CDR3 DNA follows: TGTGCCAGCAGCGTTACTATATGGGAGACCCAGTACTTC. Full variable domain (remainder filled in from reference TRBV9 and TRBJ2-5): DSGVTQTPKHLITATGQRVTLRCSPRSGDLSVYWYQQSLDQGLQFLIQYYNGEERAKGNILERFSAQQFPDLHSELNLSSLELGDSALYFCASSVTIWETQYFGPGTRLLVL.

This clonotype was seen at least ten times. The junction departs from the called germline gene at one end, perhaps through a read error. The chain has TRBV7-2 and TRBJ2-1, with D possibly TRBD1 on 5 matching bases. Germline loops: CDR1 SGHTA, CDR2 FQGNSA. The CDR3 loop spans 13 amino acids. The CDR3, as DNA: TGTGCCAGCAGCTTAGAATGGGGTAGGGTAGGGGTCTTC. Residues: CASSLEWGRVGVF.

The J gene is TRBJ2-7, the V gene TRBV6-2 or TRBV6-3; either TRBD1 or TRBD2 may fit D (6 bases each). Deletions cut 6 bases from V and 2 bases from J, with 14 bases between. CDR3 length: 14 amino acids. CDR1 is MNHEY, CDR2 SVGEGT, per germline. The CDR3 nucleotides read TGTGCCAGCAGCGATCGGGGGCCGGCCTACGAGCAGTACTTC. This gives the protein CASSDRGPAYEQYF.

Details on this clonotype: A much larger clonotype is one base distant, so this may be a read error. CDR3 coding DNA: TGCGCCAGCAGTGAGTCGTCGGGGTTCAATGCAAAACTGTTTTTT. Translating it yields CASSESSGFNAKLFF. The rearrangement links TRBV10-2 to TRBJ1-4; D uncertain. Germline lookup yields CDR1 WSHSY and CDR2 SAAADI. The CDR3 covers 15 residues.

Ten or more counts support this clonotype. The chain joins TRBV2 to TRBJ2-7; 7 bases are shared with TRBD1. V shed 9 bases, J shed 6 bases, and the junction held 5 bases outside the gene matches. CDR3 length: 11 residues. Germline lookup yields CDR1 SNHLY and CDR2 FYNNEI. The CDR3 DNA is TGTGCCAGTGACACAGGGGTCGAGCAGTACTTC. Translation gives CASDTGVEQYF.

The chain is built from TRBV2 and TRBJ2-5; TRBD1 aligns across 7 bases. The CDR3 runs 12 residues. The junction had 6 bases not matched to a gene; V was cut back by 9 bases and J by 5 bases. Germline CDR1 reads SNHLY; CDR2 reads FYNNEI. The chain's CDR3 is CASRQGAETQYF. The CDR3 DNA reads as TGTGCCAGTAGACAGGGAGCGGAGACCCAGTACTTC.

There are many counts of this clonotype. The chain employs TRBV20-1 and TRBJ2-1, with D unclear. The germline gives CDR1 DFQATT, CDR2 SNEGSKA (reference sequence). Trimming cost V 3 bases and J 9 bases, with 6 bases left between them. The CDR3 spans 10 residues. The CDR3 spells CSASRLEQFF. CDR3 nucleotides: TGCAGTGCTAGTCGACTTGAGCAGTTCTTC.

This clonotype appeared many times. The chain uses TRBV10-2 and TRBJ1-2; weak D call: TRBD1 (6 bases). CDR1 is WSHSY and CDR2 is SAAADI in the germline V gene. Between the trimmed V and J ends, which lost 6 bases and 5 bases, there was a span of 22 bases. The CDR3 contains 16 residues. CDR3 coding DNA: TGCGCCAGCAGAGGCCCGCTCCTTCAGGGGCCATATGGCTACACCTTC. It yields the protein CASRGPLLQGPYGYTF.

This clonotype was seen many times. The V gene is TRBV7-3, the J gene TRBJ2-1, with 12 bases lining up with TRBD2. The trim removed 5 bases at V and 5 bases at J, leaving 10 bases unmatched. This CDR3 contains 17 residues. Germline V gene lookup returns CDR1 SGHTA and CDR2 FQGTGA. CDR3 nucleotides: TGTGCCAGCAGCCCTTTACCGGGACTAGCGGGTCACAATGAGCAGTTCTTC. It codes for CASSPLPGLAGHNEQFF.

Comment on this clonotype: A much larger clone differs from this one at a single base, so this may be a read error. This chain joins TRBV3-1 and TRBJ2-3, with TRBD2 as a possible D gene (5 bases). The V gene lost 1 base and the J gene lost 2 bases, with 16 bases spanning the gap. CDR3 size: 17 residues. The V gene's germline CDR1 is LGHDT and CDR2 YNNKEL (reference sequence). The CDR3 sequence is CASSQGLRSGHTDTQYF. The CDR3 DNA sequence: TGTGCCAGCAGCCAAGGCTTGAGGAGCGGCCACACAGATACGCAGTATTTT.

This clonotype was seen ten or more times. In DNA, the CDR3 is TGTGCCAGCAGTCCGAACCAGCTAGCATCCGGGGAGCTGTTTTTT. Amino acid sequence: CASSPNQLASGELFF. The J gene is TRBJ2-2, the V gene TRBV12-3 or TRBV12-4; tentative D call: TRBD2 (5 bases). This CDR3 region has 15 residues. The V and J ends lost 5 bases and 6 bases respectively, with 16 bases between them.

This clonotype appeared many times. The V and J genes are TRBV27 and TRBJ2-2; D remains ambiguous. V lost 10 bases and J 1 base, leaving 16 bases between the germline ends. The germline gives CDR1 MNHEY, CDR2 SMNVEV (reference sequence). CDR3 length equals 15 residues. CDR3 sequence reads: CATRPVGVNTGELFF. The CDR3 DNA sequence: TGTGCCACTCGCCCCGTTGGAGTGAACACCGGGGAGCTGTTTTTT.

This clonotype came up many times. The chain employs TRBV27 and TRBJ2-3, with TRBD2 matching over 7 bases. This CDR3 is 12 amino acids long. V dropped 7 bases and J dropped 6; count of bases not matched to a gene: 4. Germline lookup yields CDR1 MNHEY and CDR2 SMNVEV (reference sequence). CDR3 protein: CASKRGGDTQYF. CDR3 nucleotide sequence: TGTGCCAGCAAGAGGGGAGGGGATACGCAGTATTTT.

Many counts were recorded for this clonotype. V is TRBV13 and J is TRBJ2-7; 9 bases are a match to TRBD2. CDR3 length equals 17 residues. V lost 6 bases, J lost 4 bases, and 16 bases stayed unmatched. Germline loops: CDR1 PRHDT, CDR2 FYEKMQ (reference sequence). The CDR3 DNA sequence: TGTGCCAGCAGTCCAAGGGTTGTAGCGGGAGAACCTTACGAGCAGTACTTC. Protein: CASSPRVVAGEPYEQYF.

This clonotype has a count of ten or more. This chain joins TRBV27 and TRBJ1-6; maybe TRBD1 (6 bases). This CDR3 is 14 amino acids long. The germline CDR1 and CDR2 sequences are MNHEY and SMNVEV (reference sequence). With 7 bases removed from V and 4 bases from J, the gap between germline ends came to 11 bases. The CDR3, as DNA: TGTGCCAGCACCACCGGACAGTATAATTCACCCCTCCACTTT. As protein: CASTTGQYNSPLHF.

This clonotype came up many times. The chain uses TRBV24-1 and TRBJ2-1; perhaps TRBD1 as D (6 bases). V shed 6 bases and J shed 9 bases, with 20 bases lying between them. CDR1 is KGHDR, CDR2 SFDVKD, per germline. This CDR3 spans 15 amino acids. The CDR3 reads CATSWGWGRGSEQFF. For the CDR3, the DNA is TGTGCCACCAGTTGGGGTTGGGGGCGCGGTAGTGAGCAGTTCTTC.

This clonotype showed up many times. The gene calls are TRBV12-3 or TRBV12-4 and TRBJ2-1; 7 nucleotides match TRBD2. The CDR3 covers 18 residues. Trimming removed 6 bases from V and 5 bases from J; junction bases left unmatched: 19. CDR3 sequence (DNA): TGTGCCAGCAGATCCGGGAAAACTAGCGCCCTACCTCACAATGAGCAGTTCTTC. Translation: CASRSGKTSALPHNEQFF.

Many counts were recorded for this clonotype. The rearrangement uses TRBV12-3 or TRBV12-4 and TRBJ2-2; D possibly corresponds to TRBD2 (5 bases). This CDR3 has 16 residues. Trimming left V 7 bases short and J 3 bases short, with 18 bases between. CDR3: CASNHLASPDTGELFF. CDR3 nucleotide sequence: TGTGCCAGCAACCATCTAGCTTCCCCGGACACCGGGGAGCTGTTTTTT.

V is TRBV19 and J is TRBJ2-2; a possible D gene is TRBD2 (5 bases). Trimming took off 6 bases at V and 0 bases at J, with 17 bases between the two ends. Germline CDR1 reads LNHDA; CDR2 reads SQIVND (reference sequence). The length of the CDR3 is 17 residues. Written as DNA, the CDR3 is TGTGCCAGTAGCCCCTTCCCCCCGGGAACGAACACCGGGGAGCTGTTTTTT. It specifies CASSPFPPGTNTGELFF.

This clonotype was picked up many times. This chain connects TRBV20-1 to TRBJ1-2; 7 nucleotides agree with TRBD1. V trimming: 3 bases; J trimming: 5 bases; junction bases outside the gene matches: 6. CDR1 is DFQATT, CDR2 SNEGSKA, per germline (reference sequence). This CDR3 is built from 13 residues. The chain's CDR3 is CSASLTGRYGYTF. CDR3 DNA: TGCAGTGCTAGTCTGACAGGGAGGTATGGCTACACCTTC.

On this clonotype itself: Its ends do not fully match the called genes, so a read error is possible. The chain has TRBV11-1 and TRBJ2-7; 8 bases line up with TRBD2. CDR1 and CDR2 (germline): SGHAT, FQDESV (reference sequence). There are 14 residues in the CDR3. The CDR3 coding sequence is TGTGCCAGCAGCCTAGCGGGCAAACTTGACGAGCAGTACTTC. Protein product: CASSLAGKLDEQYF.

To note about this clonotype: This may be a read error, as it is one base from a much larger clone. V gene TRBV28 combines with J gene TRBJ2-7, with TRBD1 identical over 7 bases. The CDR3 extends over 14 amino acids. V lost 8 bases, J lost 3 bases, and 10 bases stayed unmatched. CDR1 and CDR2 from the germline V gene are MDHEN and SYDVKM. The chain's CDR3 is CASRPGQESYEQYF. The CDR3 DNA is TGTGCCAGCCGTCCCGGACAGGAAAGCTACGAGCAGTACTTC.

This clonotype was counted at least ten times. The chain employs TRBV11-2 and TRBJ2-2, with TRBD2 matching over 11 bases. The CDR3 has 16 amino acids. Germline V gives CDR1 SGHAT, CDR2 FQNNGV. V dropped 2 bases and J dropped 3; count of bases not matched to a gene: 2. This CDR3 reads CASSLTSGSYTGELFF. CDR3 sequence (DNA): TGTGCCAGCAGCTTAACTAGCGGGAGTTACACCGGGGAGCTGTTTTTT.

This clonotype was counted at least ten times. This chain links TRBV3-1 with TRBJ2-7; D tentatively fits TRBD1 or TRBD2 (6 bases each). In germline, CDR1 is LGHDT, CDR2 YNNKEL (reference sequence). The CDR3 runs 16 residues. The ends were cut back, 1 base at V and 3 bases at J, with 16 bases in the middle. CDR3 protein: CASSQVVGGGSYEQYF. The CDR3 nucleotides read TGTGCCAGCAGCCAAGTTGTTGGAGGGGGGAGCTACGAGCAGTACTTC.

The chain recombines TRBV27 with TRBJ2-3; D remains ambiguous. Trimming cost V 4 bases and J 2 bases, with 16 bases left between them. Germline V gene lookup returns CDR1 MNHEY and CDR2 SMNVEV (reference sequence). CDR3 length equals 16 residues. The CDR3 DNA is TGTGCCAGCAGTTCGCTGGGCCCGGCCCACACAGATACGCAGTATTTT. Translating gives CASSSLGPAHTDTQYF.

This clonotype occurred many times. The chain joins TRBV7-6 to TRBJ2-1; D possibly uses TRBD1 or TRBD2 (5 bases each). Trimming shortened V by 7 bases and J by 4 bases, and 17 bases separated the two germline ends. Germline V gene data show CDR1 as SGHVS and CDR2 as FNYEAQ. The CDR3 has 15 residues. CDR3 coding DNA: TGTGCCAGCAACCTCCGGGGCCACGGGTACAATGAGCAGTTCTTC. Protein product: CASNLRGHGYNEQFF.